The 22 T cell receptor beta chains presented below share a single source sample, sequenced in a study of PD-1 blockade in classical Hodgkin lymphoma. Libraries were prepared by immunoSEQ multiplex PCR; TCRdb keeps only in-frame clonotypes and omits some of them. Altogether around 99,000 clones are present, about four fifths being singletons, with the ten largest covering approximately 15%. No patient escaped relapse after autologous stem cell transplantation, and brentuximab vedotin exposure varied. The sample here was peripheral blood mononuclear cells (PBMCs), taken before the second cycle of nivolumab. Source of these receptors: a human donor with classical Hodgkin lymphoma.

The gene calls are TRBV9 and TRBJ1-5, with D hard to call. The V end was cut by 0 bases, the J end by 0 bases, with 7 bases between. CDR1 and CDR2 (germline): SGDLS, YYNGEE. CDR3 size: 15 residues. The CDR3 is CASSVDGYSNQPQHF. CDR3 nucleotides: TGTGCCAGCAGCGTAGACGGATATAGCAATCAGCCCCAGCATTTT.

The chain employs TRBV28 and TRBJ1-2; the D is unclear. The CDR3 extends over 13 amino acids. The germline V and J ends were trimmed by 3 bases and 6 bases, with 11 bases remaining between them. CDR1 MDHEN and CDR2 SYDVKM come from the germline V gene. Here the CDR3 reads CASSLVPGNGYTF. The DNA of the CDR3 is TGTGCCAGCAGTTTGGTCCCCGGGAATGGCTACACCTTC.

This clone was seen a handful of times. This chain joins TRBV4-3 and TRBJ1-2; no reliable D call. Germline lookup yields CDR1 LGHNA and CDR2 YSLEER. This CDR3 comprises 18 residues. Between the trimmed V and J ends, which lost 1 base and 0 bases, there was a span of 18 bases. CDR3 loop: CASSQGDGHARANYGYTF. CDR3 bases: TGCGCCAGCAGCCAAGGCGATGGGCACGCCAGAGCTAACTATGGCTACACCTTC.

V is TRBV28 and J is TRBJ2-2; D unclear. This CDR3 comprises 15 residues. Trimming pared 5 bases from V and 0 bases from J, leaving 10 bases between. Germline CDR1 and CDR2: MDHEN and SYDVKM. The chain's CDR3 is CASSPTSTNTGELFF. CDR3 DNA: TGTGCCAGCAGTCCGACAAGTACGAACACCGGGGAGCTGTTTTTT.

The rearrangement uses TRBV18 and TRBJ1-1; weak D call: TRBD1 (5 bases). Per germline, CDR1 KGHSH and CDR2 LQKENI. The CDR3 has 14 amino acids. The V gene lost 3 bases and the J gene lost 3 bases, with 11 bases spanning the gap. Here the CDR3 reads CASSPGQAHTEAFF. The DNA for the CDR3 is TGTGCCAGCTCACCCGGACAAGCGCACACTGAAGCTTTCTTT.

This sequence joins TRBV6-6 and TRBJ1-2, with D hard to call. CDR1 MNHNY and CDR2 SVGAGI come from the germline V gene (reference sequence). The CDR3 extends over 16 amino acids. V was clipped by 2 bases and J by 5 bases, with 18 bases between them. The CDR3 here is CASSYPGDKQRYGYTF. CDR3 sequence (DNA): TGTGCCAGCAGTTACCCCGGAGACAAACAAAGATATGGCTACACCTTC.

The J gene is TRBJ2-7, the V gene TRBV5-1, with 9 bases lining up with TRBD1. After removal of 1 base from V and 1 base from J, the junction contained 9 bases not matched to a gene. Germline CDR1 SGHRS, CDR2 YFSETQ. This CDR3 is 17 amino acids long. CDR3: CASSLRAPGQGSYEQYF. The CDR3 DNA follows: TGCGCCAGCAGCTTGCGTGCCCCGGGACAGGGATCCTACGAGCAGTACTTC.

This clone was detected a few times. This chain connects TRBV6-5 to TRBJ1-1; no reliable D call. Germline lookup yields CDR1 MNHEY and CDR2 SVGAGI. V lost 6 bases and J lost 5, with 10 bases in between. The CDR3 consists of 12 residues. CDR3 in amino acids: CASRAWDTEAFF. Here the CDR3 DNA reads TGTGCCAGCAGGGCTTGGGATACTGAAGCTTTCTTT.

The chain has TRBV7-2 and TRBJ2-3; D ambiguous. CDR1 is SGHTA, CDR2 FQGNSA, per germline. The length of the CDR3 is 10 residues. Trimming left V 11 bases short and J 5 bases short, with 8 bases between. The CDR3 DNA reads as TGTGCCCTCGGTGTAGATACGCAGTATTTT. Translation: CALGVDTQYF.

The table lists this clone with a count of one. J is TRBJ2-7 and V is TRBV7-2; D tentatively fits TRBD1 or TRBD2 (6 bases each). V shed 1 base and J shed 4 bases, with 14 bases lying between them. Germline V gene lookup returns CDR1 SGHTA and CDR2 FQGNSA. This CDR3 region has 15 residues. CDR3 nucleotides: TGTGCCAGCAGCTTAGGGGGGGCCCTGGGGTACGAGCAGTACTTC. As protein: CASSLGGALGYEQYF.

The chain recombines TRBV28 with TRBJ2-5; TRBD2 matches at 7 bases. The CDR3 consists of 16 residues. J gave up 1 base and V 7 bases, and 12 bases lay outside the gene matches. Germline loops: CDR1 MDHEN, CDR2 SYDVKM. The CDR3 spells CASTPPGGLFQETQYF. The DNA for the CDR3 is TGTGCCAGCACTCCCCCGGGGGGACTCTTCCAAGAGACCCAGTACTTC.

A note on this clone: This sample includes further DNA sequences coding for the same CDR3. The chain combines TRBV30 with TRBJ2-3; TRBD1 agrees at 7 bases. V lost 2 bases, J lost 0 bases, and 5 bases stayed unmatched. Germline CDR1 is GTSNPN and CDR2 is SVGIG (reference sequence). The length of the CDR3 is 15 residues. The CDR3 region has the DNA TGTGCCTGGAGTCTGACAGGGAAAAGCACAGATACGCAGTATTTT. Encoded protein: CAWSLTGKSTDTQYF.

The chain uses TRBV7-2 and TRBJ2-1; D call uncertain. The CDR3 is made up of 15 amino acids. With 1 base removed from V and 8 bases from J, the gap between germline ends came to 15 bases. CDR1 is SGHTA, CDR2 FQGNSA, per germline. The CDR3 spells CASSLGLGVGDEQFF. As DNA, the CDR3 is TGTGCCAGCAGCTTAGGCCTAGGAGTCGGTGATGAGCAGTTCTTC.

This clone was observed a single time. The chain recombines TRBV28 with TRBJ2-2; 11 bases are shared with TRBD2. The CDR3 runs 15 residues. The V gene's germline CDR1 is MDHEN and CDR2 SYDVKM. The junction had 6 bases not matched to a gene; V was cut back by 7 bases and J by 5 bases. The CDR3 sequence is CASMSLAGGTGELFF. The CDR3 DNA follows: TGTGCCAGCATGTCTCTAGCGGGAGGTACCGGGGAGCTGTTTTTT. The full variable domain, completed using reference TRBV28 and TRBJ2-2, is DVKVTQSSRYLVKRTGEKVFLECVQDMDHENMFWYRQDPGLGLRLIYFSYDVKMKEKGDIPEGYSVSREKKERFSLILESASTNQTSMYLCASMSLAGGTGELFFGEGSRLTVL.

For the CDR3, the DNA is TGTGCCAGCAGTTTAAAAGGGAGAGGTAATGGTGGCTACACCTTC. Its translation is CASSLKGRGNGGYTF. The chain is built from TRBV6-6 and TRBJ1-2; D is unclear. There are 15 residues in the CDR3. Trimming shortened V by 4 bases and J by 7 bases, and 19 bases separated the two germline ends. Per germline, CDR1 MNHNY and CDR2 SVGAGI (reference sequence).

The J gene is TRBJ2-6, the V gene TRBV19, with a possible D match to TRBD1 (6 bases). Germline V gene sequence: CDR1 LNHDA, CDR2 SQIVND (reference sequence). Trimming left V 1 base short and J 3 bases short, with 7 bases between. There are 15 residues in the CDR3. The CDR3 bases are TGTGCCAGTAGTATAGGGACAGTTGGGGCCAACGTCCTGACTTTC. Translated, it gives CASSIGTVGANVLTF.

The chain joins TRBV28 to TRBJ1-5, with 11 bases matching TRBD1. Germline trimming cut 5 bases from V and 6 bases from J; bases unmatched to any gene: 9. This CDR3 comprises 16 residues. Per the germline V gene, CDR1 is MDHEN and CDR2 is SYDVKM. In nucleotides, the CDR3 is TGTGCCAGCAGTATATCAGGGACAGGGGGAAGTCAGCCCCAGCATTTT. Its translation: CASSISGTGGSQPQHF. The full variable domain, with the rest looked up from reference TRBV28 and TRBJ1-5, is DVKVTQSSRYLVKRTGEKVFLECVQDMDHENMFWYRQDPGLGLRLIYFSYDVKMKEKGDIPEGYSVSREKKERFSLILESASTNQTSMYLCASSISGTGGSQPQHFGDGTRLSIL.

The chain couples TRBV15 to TRBJ2-5; 10 bases line up with TRBD2. V was clipped by 0 bases and J by 4 bases; unmatched bases: 5. Germline values: CDR1 LNHNV, CDR2 YYDKDF (reference sequence). CDR3 size: 16 residues. The CDR3 sequence is CATSREGAGGPETQYF. The DNA of the CDR3 is TGTGCCACCAGCAGAGAAGGAGCGGGAGGGCCAGAGACCCAGTACTTC.

The V gene is TRBV28, the J gene TRBJ2-7, with 12 bases identical to TRBD2. Germline V gives CDR1 MDHEN, CDR2 SYDVKM. The length of the CDR3 is 15 residues. J was trimmed by 2 bases and V by 7 bases; bases with no gene match: 6. Written as DNA, the CDR3 is TGTGCCAGCACCCCGAGACTAGCGGGGGCCTACGAGCAGTACTTC. This gives the protein CASTPRLAGAYEQYF. The complete variable domain, with remaining parts taken from reference TRBV28 and TRBJ2-7, reads DVKVTQSSRYLVKRTGEKVFLECVQDMDHENMFWYRQDPGLGLRLIYFSYDVKMKEKGDIPEGYSVSREKKERFSLILESASTNQTSMYLCASTPRLAGAYEQYFGPGTRLTVT.

V usage is TRBV7-7 and J usage is TRBJ2-5, with D unclear. Germline CDR1 SSHAT, CDR2 FNYEAQ (reference sequence). The CDR3 has 15 residues. V gave up 4 bases and J gave up 1 base, with 13 bases separating them. CDR3 residues: CASSSQGLAQETQYF. Here the CDR3 DNA reads TGTGCCAGCAGCTCCCAAGGGTTAGCCCAAGAGACCCAGTACTTC.

This clone was found a few times. This sequence joins TRBV6-5 and TRBJ1-1; D unresolved. Looked up from germline, CDR1 is MNHEY and CDR2 is SVGAGI. The germline V and J ends were trimmed by 10 bases and 0 bases, with 12 bases remaining between them. The length of the CDR3 is 13 residues. CDR3 residues: CATNGQLNTEAFF. CDR3 nucleotide sequence: TGTGCCACCAATGGGCAGCTGAACACTGAAGCTTTCTTT.

The chain employs TRBV2 and TRBJ2-7; D call uncertain. Trimming pared 4 bases from V and 5 bases from J, leaving 3 bases between. Germline lookup yields CDR1 SNHLY and CDR2 FYNNEI. The CDR3 extends over 10 amino acids. CDR3 bases: TGTGCCAGCAGTGGCAACGAGCAGTACTTC. Protein: CASSGNEQYF.